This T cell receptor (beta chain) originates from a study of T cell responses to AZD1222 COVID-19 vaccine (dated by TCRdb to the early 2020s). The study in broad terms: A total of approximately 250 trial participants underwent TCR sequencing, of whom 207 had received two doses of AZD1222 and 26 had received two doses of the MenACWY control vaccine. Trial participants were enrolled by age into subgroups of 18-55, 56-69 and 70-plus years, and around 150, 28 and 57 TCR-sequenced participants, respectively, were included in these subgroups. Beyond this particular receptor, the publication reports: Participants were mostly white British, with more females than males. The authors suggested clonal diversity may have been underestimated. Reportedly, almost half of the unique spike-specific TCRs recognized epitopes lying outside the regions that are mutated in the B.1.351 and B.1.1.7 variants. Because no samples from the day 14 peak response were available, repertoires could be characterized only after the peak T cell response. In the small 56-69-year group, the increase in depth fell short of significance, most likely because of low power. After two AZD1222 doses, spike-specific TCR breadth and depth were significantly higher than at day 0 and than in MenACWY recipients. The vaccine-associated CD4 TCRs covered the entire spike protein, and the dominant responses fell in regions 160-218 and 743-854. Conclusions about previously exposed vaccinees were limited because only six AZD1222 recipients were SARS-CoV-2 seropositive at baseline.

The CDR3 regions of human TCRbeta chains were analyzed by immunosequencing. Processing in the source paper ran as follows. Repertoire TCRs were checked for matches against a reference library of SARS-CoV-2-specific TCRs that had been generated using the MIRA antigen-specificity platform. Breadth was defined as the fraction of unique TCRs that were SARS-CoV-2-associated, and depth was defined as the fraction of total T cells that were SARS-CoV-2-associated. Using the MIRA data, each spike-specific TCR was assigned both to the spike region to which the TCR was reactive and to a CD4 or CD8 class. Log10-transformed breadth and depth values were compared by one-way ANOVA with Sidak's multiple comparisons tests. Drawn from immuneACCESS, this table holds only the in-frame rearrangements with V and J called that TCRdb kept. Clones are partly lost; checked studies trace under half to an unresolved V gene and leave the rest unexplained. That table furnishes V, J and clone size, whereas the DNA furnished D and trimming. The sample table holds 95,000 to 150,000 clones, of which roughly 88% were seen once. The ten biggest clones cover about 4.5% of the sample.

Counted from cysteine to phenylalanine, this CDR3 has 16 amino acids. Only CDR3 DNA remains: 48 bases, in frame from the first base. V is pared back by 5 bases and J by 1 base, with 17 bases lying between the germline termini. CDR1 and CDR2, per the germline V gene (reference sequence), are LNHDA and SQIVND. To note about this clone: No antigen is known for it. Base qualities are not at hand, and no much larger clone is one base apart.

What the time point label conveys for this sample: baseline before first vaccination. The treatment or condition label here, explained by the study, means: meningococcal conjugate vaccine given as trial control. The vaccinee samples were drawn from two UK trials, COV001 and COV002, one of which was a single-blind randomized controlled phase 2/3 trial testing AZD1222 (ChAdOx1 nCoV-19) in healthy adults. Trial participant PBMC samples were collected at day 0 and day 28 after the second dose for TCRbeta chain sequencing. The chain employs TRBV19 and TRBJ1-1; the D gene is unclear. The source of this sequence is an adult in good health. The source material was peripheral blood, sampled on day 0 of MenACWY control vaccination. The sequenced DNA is TGTGCCAGTAGTCTCGCCCCCTTGTATGAGAACACTGAAGCTTTCTTT. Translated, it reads CASSLAPLYENTEAFF.